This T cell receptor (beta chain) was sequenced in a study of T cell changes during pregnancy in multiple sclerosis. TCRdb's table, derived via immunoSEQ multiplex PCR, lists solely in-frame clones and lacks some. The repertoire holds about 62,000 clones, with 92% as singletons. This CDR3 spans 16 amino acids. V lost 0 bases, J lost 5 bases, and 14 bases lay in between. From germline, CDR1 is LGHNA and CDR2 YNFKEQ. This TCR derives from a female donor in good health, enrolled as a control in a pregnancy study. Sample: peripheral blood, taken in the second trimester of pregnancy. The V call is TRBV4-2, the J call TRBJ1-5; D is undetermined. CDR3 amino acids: CASSQEARPADQPQHF. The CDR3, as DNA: TGTGCCAGCAGCCAAGAGGCCCGCCCCGCTGATCAGCCCCAGCATTTT.